This T cell receptor (beta chain) was obtained from a study of T cell therapy after organ transplantation. About the research overall: Therapy products were autologous CMV-specific T cells, peptide-expanded for roughly 2 weeks. Points from the study as a whole: Nonresponders had marked pretherapy clonal expansions and little post-therapy change. Post-therapy CD8 clonality change correlated inversely with pretherapy clonality.

Between the trimmed V and J ends, which lost 5 bases and 5 bases, there was a span of 10 bases. Germline CDR1 SGHAT, CDR2 FQNNGV. The CDR3 is 12 residues long. Assay: immunoSEQ multiplex PCR; the TCRdb copy retains only in-frame clones and omits some. The sample has around 5,000 clones, 60% to 80% seen once; the top ten hold more than 35%. Details on this clone: Its antigen is unidentified.

The time point was: 4-8 weeks after completion of therapy. The clonotype was recovered from a human patient who had received a solid organ transplant and had CMV disease. T cells may partly derive from the graft donor. The material was CD8+ T cells from blood, obtained after autologous CMV-specific T cell therapy. The J gene is TRBJ2-7, the V gene TRBV11-2; D is perhaps TRBD1 (5 bases). The CDR3 nucleotides read TGTGCCAGCAGCACCAGGACAAACGAGCAGTACTTC. This translates into CASSTRTNEQYF.